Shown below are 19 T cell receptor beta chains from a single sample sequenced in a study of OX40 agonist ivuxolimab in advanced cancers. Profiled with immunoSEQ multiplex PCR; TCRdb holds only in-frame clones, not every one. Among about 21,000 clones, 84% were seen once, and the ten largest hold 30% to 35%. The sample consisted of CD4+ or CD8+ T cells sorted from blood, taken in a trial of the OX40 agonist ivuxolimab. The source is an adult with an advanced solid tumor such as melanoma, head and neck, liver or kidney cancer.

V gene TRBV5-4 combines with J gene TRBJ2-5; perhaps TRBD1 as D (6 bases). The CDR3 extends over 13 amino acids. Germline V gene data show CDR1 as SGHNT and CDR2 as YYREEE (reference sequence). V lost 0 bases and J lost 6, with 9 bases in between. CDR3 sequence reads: CASSLDRVKTQYF. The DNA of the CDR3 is TGTGCCAGCAGCTTGGACAGGGTAAAGACCCAGTACTTC.

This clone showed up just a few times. CDR3 nucleotides: TGTGCCAGCAGCCCCCGGACAGGGTATGGGGATGAGCAGTTCTTC. Translating it yields CASSPRTGYGDEQFF. The V gene is TRBV7-8, the J gene TRBJ2-1, with 8 bases matching TRBD1. CDR1 is SGHVS, CDR2 FQNEAQ, per germline. The CDR3 loop spans 15 amino acids. The V gene end was trimmed by 5 bases and the J gene end by 8 bases; junction bases not matched to a gene: 11.

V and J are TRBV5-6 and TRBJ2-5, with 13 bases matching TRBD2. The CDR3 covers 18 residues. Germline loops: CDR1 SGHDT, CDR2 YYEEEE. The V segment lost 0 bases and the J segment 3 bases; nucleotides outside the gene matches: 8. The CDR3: CASSLAELAGGPEETQYF. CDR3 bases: TGTGCCAGCAGCTTGGCCGAACTAGCGGGAGGGCCGGAAGAGACCCAGTACTTC.

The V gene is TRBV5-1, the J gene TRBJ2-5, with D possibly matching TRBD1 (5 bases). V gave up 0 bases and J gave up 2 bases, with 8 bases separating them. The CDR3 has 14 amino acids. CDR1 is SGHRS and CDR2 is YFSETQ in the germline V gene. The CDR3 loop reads CASSLGDRQETQYF. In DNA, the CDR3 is TGCGCCAGCAGCTTGGGAGACAGACAAGAGACCCAGTACTTC. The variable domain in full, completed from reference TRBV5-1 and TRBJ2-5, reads KAGVTQTPRYLIKTRGQQVTLSCSPISGHRSVSWYQQTPGQGLQFLFEYFSETQRNKGNFPGRFSGRQFSNSRSEMNVSTLELGDSALYLCASSLGDRQETQYFGPGTRLLVL.

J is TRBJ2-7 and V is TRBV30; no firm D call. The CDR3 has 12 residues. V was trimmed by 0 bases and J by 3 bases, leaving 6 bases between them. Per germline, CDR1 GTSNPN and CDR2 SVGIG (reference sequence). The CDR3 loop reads CAWSVTDYEQYF. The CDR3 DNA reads TGTGCCTGGAGTGTCACAGACTACGAGCAGTACTTC.

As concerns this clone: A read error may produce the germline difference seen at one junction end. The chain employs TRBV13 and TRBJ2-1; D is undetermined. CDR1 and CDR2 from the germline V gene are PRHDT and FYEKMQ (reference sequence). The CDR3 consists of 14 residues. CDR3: CASSVGFRYNEQFF. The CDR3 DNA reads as TGTGCCAGCAGCGTAGGGTTTAGATACAATGAGCAGTTCTTC.

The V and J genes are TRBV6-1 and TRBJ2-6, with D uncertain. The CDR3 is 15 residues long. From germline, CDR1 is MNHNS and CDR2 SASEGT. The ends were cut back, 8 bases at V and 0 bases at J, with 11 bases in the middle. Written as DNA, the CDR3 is TGTGCCAGCCAGCAGCTGAACTCTGGGGCCAACGTCCTGACTTTC. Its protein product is CASQQLNSGANVLTF.

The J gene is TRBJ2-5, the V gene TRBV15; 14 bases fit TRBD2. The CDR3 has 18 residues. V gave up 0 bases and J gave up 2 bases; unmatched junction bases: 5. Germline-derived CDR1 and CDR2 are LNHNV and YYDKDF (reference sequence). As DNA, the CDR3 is TGTGCCACCAGCAGAGATGCAGGGACTAGCGGGGGTCAAGAGACCCAGTACTTC. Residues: CATSRDAGTSGGQETQYF.

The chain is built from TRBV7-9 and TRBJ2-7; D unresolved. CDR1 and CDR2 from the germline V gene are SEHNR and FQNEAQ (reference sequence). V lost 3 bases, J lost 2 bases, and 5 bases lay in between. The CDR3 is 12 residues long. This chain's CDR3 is CASSLSTYEQYF. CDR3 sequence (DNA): TGTGCCAGCAGCTTGAGCACCTACGAGCAGTACTTC.

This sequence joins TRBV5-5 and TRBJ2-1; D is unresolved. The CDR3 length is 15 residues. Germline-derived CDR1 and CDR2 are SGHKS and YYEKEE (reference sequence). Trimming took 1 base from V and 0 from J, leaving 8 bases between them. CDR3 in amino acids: CASSLQVGSYNEQFF. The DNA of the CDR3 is TGTGCCAGCAGCTTGCAGGTCGGCTCCTACAATGAGCAGTTCTTC.

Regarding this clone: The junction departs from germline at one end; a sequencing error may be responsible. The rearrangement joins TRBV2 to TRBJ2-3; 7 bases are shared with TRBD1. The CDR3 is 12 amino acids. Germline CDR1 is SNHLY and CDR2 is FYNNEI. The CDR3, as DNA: TGTGCCAGCAGTAAGGGACAGCCTTTTGGGCCCTTT. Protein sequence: CASSKGQPFGPF.

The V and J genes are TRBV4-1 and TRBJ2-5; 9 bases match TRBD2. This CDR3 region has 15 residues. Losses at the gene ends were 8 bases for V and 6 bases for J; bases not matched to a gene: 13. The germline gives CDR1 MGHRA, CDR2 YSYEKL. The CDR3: CASGRREGVLKTQYF. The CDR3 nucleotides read TGCGCCAGCGGTCGGCGGGAGGGGGTCTTGAAGACCCAGTACTTC.

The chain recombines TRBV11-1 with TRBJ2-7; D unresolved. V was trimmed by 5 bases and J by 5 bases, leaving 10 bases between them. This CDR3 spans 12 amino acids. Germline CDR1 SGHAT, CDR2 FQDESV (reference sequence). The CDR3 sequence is CASSPLYDEQYF. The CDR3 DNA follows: TGTGCCAGCAGCCCGCTTTACGACGAGCAGTACTTC.

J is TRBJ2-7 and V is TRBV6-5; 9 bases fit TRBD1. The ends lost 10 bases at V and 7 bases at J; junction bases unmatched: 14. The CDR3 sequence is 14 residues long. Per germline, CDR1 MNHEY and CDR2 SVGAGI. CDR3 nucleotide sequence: TGTGCCACCAAACCAACAGGGGGCTCGGGTGAGCAGTACTTC. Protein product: CATKPTGGSGEQYF.

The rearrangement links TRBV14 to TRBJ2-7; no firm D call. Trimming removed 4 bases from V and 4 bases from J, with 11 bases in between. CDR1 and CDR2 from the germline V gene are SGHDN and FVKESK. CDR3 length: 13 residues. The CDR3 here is CASSRRPYYEQYF. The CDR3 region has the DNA TGTGCCAGCAGCCGACGGCCCTATTACGAGCAGTACTTC.

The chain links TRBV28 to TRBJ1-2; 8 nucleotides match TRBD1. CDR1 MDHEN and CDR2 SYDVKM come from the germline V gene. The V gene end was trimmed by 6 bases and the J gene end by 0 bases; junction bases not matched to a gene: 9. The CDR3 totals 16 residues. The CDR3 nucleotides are TGTGCCAGCAGCCCTTCCGGGACAGGTCCTAACTATGGCTACACCTTC. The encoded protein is CASSPSGTGPNYGYTF.

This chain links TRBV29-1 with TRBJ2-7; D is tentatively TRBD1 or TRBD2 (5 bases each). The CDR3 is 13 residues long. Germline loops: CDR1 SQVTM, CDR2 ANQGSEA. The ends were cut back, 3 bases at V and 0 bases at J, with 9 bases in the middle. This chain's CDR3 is CSVEGESSYEQYF. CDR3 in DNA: TGCAGCGTTGAGGGGGAGAGCTCCTACGAGCAGTACTTC.

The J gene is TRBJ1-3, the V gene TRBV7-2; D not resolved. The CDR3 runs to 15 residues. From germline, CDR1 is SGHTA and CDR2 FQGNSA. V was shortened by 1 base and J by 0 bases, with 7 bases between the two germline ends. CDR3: CASSLGPSSGNTIYF. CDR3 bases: TGTGCCAGCAGCTTAGGGCCGAGCTCTGGAAACACCATATATTTT.

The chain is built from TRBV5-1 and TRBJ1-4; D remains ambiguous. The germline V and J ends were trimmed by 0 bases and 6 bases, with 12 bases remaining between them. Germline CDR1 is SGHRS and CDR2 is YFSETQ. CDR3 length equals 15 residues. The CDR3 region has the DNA TGCGCCAGCAGCTTGGGCTGGAGTCGGGATGAAAAACTGTTTTTT. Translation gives CASSLGWSRDEKLFF.